The 11 T cell receptor beta chains below all came from one sample that was sequenced in a study of cytomegalovirus exposure and HLA in healthy donors. Method: immunoSEQ multiplex PCR; TCRdb's copy keeps in-frame clones and lacks some. Here the sample spans under 200,000 clones, 89% being singletons. Input material: PBMCs. These receptors originate from a man younger than 30 in good health and CMV-seropositive.

The chain recombines TRBV10-3 with TRBJ1-1; possibly TRBD1 for D (6 bases). Germline V gives CDR1 ENHRY, CDR2 SYGVKD. CDR3 size: 14 residues. Trimming left V 7 bases short and J 11 bases short, with 23 bases between. This chain's CDR3 is CAITGTGRGGYAFF. CDR3 bases: TGTGCCATCACCGGAACAGGGAGGGGGGGCTACGCTTTCTTT.

This clone was seen only once. The rearrangement links TRBV9 to TRBJ2-2; 8 nucleotides align to TRBD2. Looked up from germline, CDR1 is SGDLS and CDR2 is YYNGEE. CDR3 length: 17 residues. J gave up 1 base and V 0 bases, and 5 bases lay outside the gene matches. CDR3 bases: TGTGCCAGCAGCGTAGTGATTAGCGGGGTGAACACCGGGGAGCTGTTTTTT. Translated, it gives CASSVVISGVNTGELFF. Full variable domain (outside the CDR3, taken from reference TRBV9 and TRBJ2-2): DSGVTQTPKHLITATGQRVTLRCSPRSGDLSVYWYQQSLDQGLQFLIQYYNGEERAKGNILERFSAQQFPDLHSELNLSSLELGDSALYFCASSVVISGVNTGELFFGEGSRLTVL.

This clone was seen a few times. The chain couples TRBV19 to TRBJ1-2; a weak D match, TRBD1 (5 bases). Looked up from germline, CDR1 is LNHDA and CDR2 is SQIVND (reference sequence). The CDR3 runs to 14 residues. V was trimmed by 0 bases and J by 8 bases, leaving 13 bases between them. The CDR3 bases are TGTGCCAGTAGTATAGATTCCCGCCAGGGCGGCTACACCTTC. Amino acid sequence: CASSIDSRQGGYTF.

The chain employs TRBV19 and TRBJ1-5; 8 bases line up with TRBD1. Germline V gene data show CDR1 as LNHDA and CDR2 as SQIVND (reference sequence). The junction had 9 bases not matched to a gene; V was cut back by 6 bases and J by 5 bases. The length of the CDR3 is 15 residues. The CDR3 sequence is CASRQQGASHQPQHF. CDR3 DNA: TGTGCCAGTAGGCAGCAGGGGGCCAGTCATCAGCCCCAGCATTTT.

J is TRBJ1-5 and V is TRBV2, with a tentative D call TRBD1 (6 bases). The CDR3 contains 13 residues. V lost 7 bases and J lost 4, with 11 bases in between. CDR1 and CDR2 from the germline V gene are SNHLY and FYNNEI. The CDR3 region is CASNQQGNQPQHF. The CDR3 DNA is TGTGCCAGCAACCAACAGGGTAATCAGCCCCAGCATTTT.

The rearrangement links TRBV28 to TRBJ2-7; 11 bases line up with TRBD1. Germline loops: CDR1 MDHEN, CDR2 SYDVKM. CDR3 length: 16 residues. V was pared by 4 bases and J by 4 bases, with 9 bases of the junction left unmatched. The CDR3 DNA is TGTGCCAGCAGTTCCCCGTGGACAGGGGGCGCTTACGAGCAGTACTTC. Amino acids: CASSSPWTGGAYEQYF.

V usage is TRBV13 and J usage is TRBJ2-7, with D possibly TRBD2 on 6 matching bases. There are 13 residues in the CDR3. The germline V gene encodes CDR1 PRHDT and CDR2 FYEKMQ (reference sequence). The V and J ends lost 3 bases and 5 bases respectively, with 11 bases between them. The CDR3 DNA follows: TGTGCCAGCAGCTTTGGGGGGTCCAACGAGCAGTACTTC. Translated, it gives CASSFGGSNEQYF.

V is TRBV10-3 and J is TRBJ2-2; possible D gene TRBD1, 5 bases. Trimming stripped 8 bases from V and 6 bases from J, with 10 bases between. CDR1 is ENHRY and CDR2 is SYGVKD in the germline V gene. The CDR3 consists of 12 residues. The CDR3 nucleotides are TGTGCCATCTACCAGGGCTCCGGGGAGCTGTTTTTT. Amino acid sequence: CAIYQGSGELFF.

The chain carries TRBV15 and TRBJ1-5; D gene uncertain. Germline-derived CDR1 and CDR2 are LNHNV and YYDKDF (reference sequence). This CDR3 is 13 amino acids long. The V gene lost 0 bases and the J gene lost 5 bases, with 5 bases spanning the gap. The CDR3 sequence: CATSREEDQPQHF. DNA of the CDR3: TGTGCCACCAGCAGAGAAGAGGATCAGCCCCAGCATTTT. Based on the CDR3 plus reference TRBV15 and TRBJ1-5, the full variable domain is DAMVIQNPRYQVTQFGKPVTLSCSQTLNHNVMYWYQQKSSQAPKLLFHYYDKDFNNEADTPDNFQSRRPNTSFCFLDIRSPGLGDTAMYLCATSREEDQPQHFGDGTRLSIL.

The V gene is TRBV2, the J gene TRBJ2-7; 11 positions agree with TRBD2. Germline CDR1 reads SNHLY; CDR2 reads FYNNEI. This CDR3 has 17 amino acids. J gave up 2 bases and V 3 bases, and 9 bases lay outside the gene matches. The CDR3 protein is CASSEGTPGLAAYEQYF. DNA of the CDR3: TGTGCCAGCAGTGAGGGAACCCCGGGACTAGCGGCCTACGAGCAGTACTTC.

This chain links TRBV18 with TRBJ2-7, with 8 bases aligning to TRBD2. The junction had 5 bases not matched to a gene; V was cut back by 3 bases and J by 1 base. This CDR3 contains 15 residues. Germline CDR1 KGHSH, CDR2 LQKENI. The CDR3 coding sequence is TGTGCCAGCTCACCCCAAAGCGGGGGATCCTACGAGCAGTACTTC. As protein: CASSPQSGGSYEQYF.